This TCR beta chain was found in a study of T cell responses to AZD1222 COVID-19 vaccine (dated by TCRdb to the early 2020s). Broadly, across the study: AZD1222 recipients whose second dose came at about 4 weeks and those whose second dose came at about 12 weeks were combined into one group, since spike-specific TCR depth and breadth did not differ between the two schedules. TCR sequencing was performed for 230 to 250 trial participants, of whom some 200 were given two doses of AZD1222 and about 25 were given two doses of MenACWY control vaccine. Trial participants were enrolled by age into subgroups of 18-55, 56-69 and 70-plus years, and around 150, 28 and 57 TCR-sequenced participants, respectively, were included in these subgroups.

Broad study findings and their caveats: Participants were mostly white British and included more females than males, and it was suggested by the authors that clonal diversity may have been underestimated. The 56-69-year group was small, and its depth increase did not reach significance, likely because of low power. Conclusions about previously exposed vaccinees were limited because only six AZD1222 recipients were SARS-CoV-2 seropositive at baseline. Reportedly, almost half of the unique spike-specific TCRs recognized epitopes lying outside the regions that are mutated in the B.1.351 and B.1.1.7 variants. A significant rise in spike-specific TCR breadth and depth was observed after two AZD1222 doses relative to day 0 and relative to MenACWY recipients. Because no day 14 peak-response samples were available, the repertoires could be characterized only after the peak T cell response. CD4 TCRs associated with the vaccine covered the entire spike protein, and the dominant responses were in regions 160-218 and 743-854.

The CDR3 regions of human TCRbeta chains were subjected to immunosequencing. As for the original processing: Repertoire TCRs were checked for matches against a reference library of SARS-CoV-2-specific TCRs that had been generated using the MIRA antigen-specificity platform. Breadth meant the fraction of unique TCRs that were SARS-CoV-2-associated, whereas depth meant the fraction of total T cells that were SARS-CoV-2-associated. Using the MIRA data, each spike-specific TCR was assigned both to the spike region to which the TCR was reactive and to a CD4 or CD8 class. Log10-transformed breadth and depth values were compared by one-way ANOVA with Sidak's multiple comparisons tests. Here the immuneACCESS table is served through TCRdb, limited to in-frame sequences with V and J called. Missing clones are a known gap in these copies; in checked studies unresolved V genes cover under half, and the rest lacks a known reason. V and J calls plus clone size are reproduced from that table; the DNA served to infer D and trimming. Within this sample are 150,000 to 200,000 clones, with around 93% of them counted one time only. The top ten clones comprise around 1.3% of the sample.

From its cysteine to its phenylalanine, the CDR3 spans 14 amino acids. Kept here is only the CDR3 DNA, which spans 42 bases and is read in frame from base 1. V and J are truncated by 3 bases and 5 bases respectively, leaving an intervening sequence of 10 bases. CDR1 MNHEY and CDR2 SMNVEV were looked up in the germline V gene (reference sequence). In the case of this clone: Its antigen specificity is not known. The record has no base qualities; no much larger clone is one base away.

Interpreted using the paper, the time point label stands for: baseline before first vaccination. The vaccinee samples were drawn from two UK trials, COV001 and COV002, one of which was a single-blind randomized controlled phase 2/3 trial testing AZD1222 (ChAdOx1 nCoV-19) in healthy adults. Trial participant PBMC samples were collected at day 0 and day 28 after the second dose for TCRbeta chain sequencing. Sequenced material: peripheral blood, taken on day 0 of AZD1222 vaccination. This TCR derives from an adult in good health. Here the chain combines TRBV27 and TRBJ2-2; the D gene is perhaps TRBD2, on 5 matching bases. The base sequence is TGTGCCAGCAGTTTGGAAGAGGGAACCGGGGAGCTGTTTTTT. Its protein product is CASSLEEGTGELFF.